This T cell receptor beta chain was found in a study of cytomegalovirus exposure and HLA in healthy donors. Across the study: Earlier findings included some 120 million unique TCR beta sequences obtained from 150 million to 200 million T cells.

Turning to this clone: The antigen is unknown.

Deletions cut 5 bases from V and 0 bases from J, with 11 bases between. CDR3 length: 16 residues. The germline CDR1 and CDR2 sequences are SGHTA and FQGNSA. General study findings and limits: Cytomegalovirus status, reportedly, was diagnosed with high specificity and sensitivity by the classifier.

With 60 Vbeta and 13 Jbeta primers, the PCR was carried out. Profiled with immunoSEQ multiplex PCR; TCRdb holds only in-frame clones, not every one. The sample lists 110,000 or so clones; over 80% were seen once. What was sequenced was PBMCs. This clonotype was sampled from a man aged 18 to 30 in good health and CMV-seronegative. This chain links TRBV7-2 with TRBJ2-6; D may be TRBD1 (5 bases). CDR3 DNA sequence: TGTGCCAGCAGCCAAGGGGCCTCCTCTGGGGCCAACGTCCTGACTTTC. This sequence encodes CASSQGASSGANVLTF.